The 31 T cell receptor beta chains below were found in one sample sequenced in a study of T cell responses to AZD1222 COVID-19 vaccine. Method: immunoSEQ multiplex PCR; TCRdb's copy keeps in-frame clones and lacks some. The sample shows under 150,000 clones, 93% of them seen only once. The material sequenced was peripheral blood, taken on day 0 of AZD1222 vaccination. These receptors all stem from an adult in good health.

DNA of the CDR3: TGTGCCAGCAGCCGGGAGGCCGGATCTTCCTCTGGAAACACCATATATTTT. Its protein is CASSREAGSSSGNTIYF. The chain combines TRBV5-4 with TRBJ1-3; D ambiguous. Germline values: CDR1 SGHNT, CDR2 YYREEE (reference sequence). The CDR3 has 17 residues. V was trimmed by 4 bases and J by 0 bases, leaving 17 bases between them. Variable domain in full (rest from reference TRBV5-4 and TRBJ1-3): ETGVTQSPTHLIKTRGQQVTLRCSSQSGHNTVSWYQQALGQGPQFIFQYYREEENGRGNFPPRFSGLQFPNYSSELNVNALELDDSALYLCASSREAGSSSGNTIYFGEGSWLTVV.

This CDR3 reads CASSLFGGSNQPQHF. The CDR3 bases are TGTGCCAGTAGTTTGTTCGGAGGCAGCAATCAGCCCCAGCATTTT. The gene calls are TRBV19 and TRBJ1-5; D call uncertain. The CDR3 is made up of 15 amino acids. Germline-derived CDR1 and CDR2 are LNHDA and SQIVND (reference sequence). Trimming cost V 5 bases and J 1 base, with 12 bases left between them.

The J gene is TRBJ1-4, the V gene TRBV6-5, with D unresolved. From germline, CDR1 is MNHEY and CDR2 SVGAGI. V gave up 8 bases and J gave up 5 bases, with 9 bases separating them. The CDR3 contains 12 residues. CDR3 protein: CASSTGNEKLFF. The CDR3 nucleotides read TGTGCCAGCTCGACGGGGAATGAAAAACTGTTTTTT.

The rearrangement links TRBV11-2 to TRBJ2-5; D is ambiguous. Germline assignment: CDR1 SGHAT and CDR2 FQNNGV. This CDR3 region has 13 residues. V was trimmed by 5 bases and J by 5 bases, leaving 12 bases between them. In DNA form, the CDR3 reads TGTGCCAGCAGCCGGAAAGGCCTGGAGACCCAGTACTTC. Amino acids: CASSRKGLETQYF.

The chain couples TRBV4-2 to TRBJ1-2; D not certain. This CDR3 has 14 amino acids. V lost 0 bases and J lost 2, with 7 bases in between. The germline gives CDR1 LGHNA, CDR2 YNFKEQ. The CDR3 bases are TGTGCCAGCAGCCAAGAGATTGGAAACTATGGCTACACCTTC. This sequence encodes CASSQEIGNYGYTF.

The table lists this clone with a count of one. The V and J genes are TRBV7-8 and TRBJ1-4; TRBD1 is a possible D gene (6 bases). CDR3 length: 16 residues. Trimming took off 4 bases at V and 4 bases at J, with 16 bases between the two ends. Germline V gene lookup returns CDR1 SGHVS and CDR2 FQNEAQ. CDR3 sequence (DNA): TGTGCCAGCAGCTCTAGTTTGAGGGGGGGTAATGAAAAACTGTTTTTT. The encoded protein is CASSSSLRGGNEKLFF.

This chain links TRBV27 with TRBJ1-2; the D gene is possibly TRBD1 (6 bases). The CDR3 totals 13 residues. The germline V and J ends were trimmed by 5 bases and 6 bases, with 13 bases remaining between them. Germline lookup yields CDR1 MNHEY and CDR2 SMNVEV (reference sequence). The CDR3 sequence is CASSNLQGDGYTF. The CDR3, as DNA: TGTGCCAGCAGTAACTTACAGGGAGATGGCTACACCTTC.

This chain connects TRBV18 to TRBJ2-5; possibly TRBD1 for D (7 bases). CDR3 length equals 15 residues. Germline V gives CDR1 KGHSH, CDR2 LQKENI. Trimming took 0 bases from V and 3 from J, leaving 11 bases between them. The CDR3 protein is CASSPPQGGKETQYF. The CDR3 nucleotides read TGTGCCAGCTCACCACCCCAGGGGGGTAAAGAGACCCAGTACTTC.

The chain employs TRBV2 and TRBJ2-5; 7 positions match TRBD1. The trim removed 6 bases at V and 2 bases at J, leaving 3 bases unmatched. Per germline, CDR1 SNHLY and CDR2 FYNNEI. There are 13 residues in the CDR3. CDR3 nucleotides: TGTGCCAGCAGGAGGACAGGACAAGAGACCCAGTACTTC. Its translation is CASRRTGQETQYF.

The V call is TRBV2, the J call TRBJ2-2, with D uncertain. Germline lookup yields CDR1 SNHLY and CDR2 FYNNEI. This CDR3 contains 14 residues. Deletions cut 4 bases from V and 3 bases from J, with 9 bases between. CDR3 protein: CASSVVSYTGELFF. The CDR3 bases are TGTGCCAGCAGTGTGGTCAGTTACACCGGGGAGCTGTTTTTT.

This chain uses TRBV6-6 with TRBJ1-4; TRBD1 might be the D (5 bases). There are 12 residues in the CDR3. V shed 7 bases and J shed 13 bases, with 16 bases lying between them. The V gene's germline CDR1 is MNHNY and CDR2 SVGAGI (reference sequence). This chain's CDR3 is CASTLGVKSLFF. The CDR3 DNA is TGTGCCAGCACCCTAGGGGTCAAATCACTGTTTTTT.

The CDR3 region has the DNA TGTGCCAGCAGCCCCGGGACAGGGGGCAATCAGCCCCAGCATTTT. Its translation is CASSPGTGGNQPQHF. The V call is TRBV2, the J call TRBJ1-5; 10 nucleotides match TRBD1. This CDR3 is 15 amino acids long. From germline, CDR1 is SNHLY and CDR2 FYNNEI. Germline trimming cut 6 bases from V and 2 bases from J; bases unmatched to any gene: 4.

This chain connects TRBV13 to TRBJ2-3; 9 nucleotides align to TRBD2. Trimming cost V 3 bases and J 5 bases; bases outside gene matches: 6. The CDR3 sequence is 15 residues long. CDR1 and CDR2 (germline): PRHDT, FYEKMQ (reference sequence). The CDR3 coding sequence is TGTGCCAGCAGCTTTAGCGGGGGCGGCCGAGATACGCAGTATTTT. Its translation: CASSFSGGGRDTQYF.

The chain uses TRBV5-6 and TRBJ2-1; 11 nucleotides match TRBD1. V shed 3 bases and J 9 bases; nucleotides not matched to a gene: 5. The CDR3 is made up of 14 amino acids. CDR1 is SGHDT and CDR2 is YYEEEE in the germline V gene. In nucleotides, the CDR3 is TGTGCCAGCAGCTGGGGACAGGGGGGAGTTGAGCAGTTCTTC. It encodes CASSWGQGGVEQFF. Full variable domain (remainder filled in from reference TRBV5-6 and TRBJ2-1): DAGVTQSPTHLIKTRGQQVTLRCSPKSGHDTVSWYQQALGQGPQFIFQYYEEEERQRGNFPDRFSGHQFPNYSSELNVNALLLGDSALYLCASSWGQGGVEQFFGPGTRLTVL.

The chain has TRBV11-2 and TRBJ1-2; D gene unclear. The CDR3 consists of 14 residues. Trimming left V 1 base short and J 1 base short, with 7 bases between. The germline CDR1 and CDR2 sequences are SGHAT and FQNNGV. CDR3 nucleotides: TGTGCCAGCAGCTTAGTCCGGGGTAACTATGGCTACACCTTC. This translates into CASSLVRGNYGYTF. The variable domain in full, with the rest retrieved from reference TRBV11-2 and TRBJ1-2, is EAGVAQSPRYKIIEKRQSVAFWCNPISGHATLYWYQQILGQGPKLLIQFQNNGVVDDSQLPKDRFSAERLKGVDSTLKIQPAKLEDSAVYLCASSLVRGNYGYTFGSGTRLTVV.

The DNA of the CDR3 is TGTGCCATCAGTGAAGGCAGGGAGCAGCCCCAGCATTTT. Encoded protein: CAISEGREQPQHF. The chain combines TRBV10-3 with TRBJ1-5, with a tentative D call TRBD1 (5 bases). CDR1 and CDR2 (germline): ENHRY, SYGVKD. With 3 bases removed from V and 7 bases from J, the gap between germline ends came to 10 bases. The CDR3 contains 13 residues.

CDR3 DNA sequence: TGTGCCAGCAGCCAAGATTCGAACACCATATATTTT. Its protein product is CASSQDSNTIYF. The chain uses TRBV3-1 (or the pseudogene TRBV3-2) and TRBJ1-3; D remains unclear. Trimming shortened V by 0 bases and J by 7 bases, and 4 bases separated the two germline ends. This CDR3 has 12 amino acids. Germline values: CDR1 LGHDT, CDR2 YNNKEL (reference sequence).

This clone came up many times. The chain links TRBV2 to TRBJ2-7, with 9 bases lining up with TRBD1. The V and J ends lost 8 bases and 7 bases, in that order; junction bases with no gene match: 18. The V gene's germline CDR1 is SNHLY and CDR2 FYNNEI. This CDR3 is 16 amino acids long. Written as DNA, the CDR3 is TGTGCCAGCCGTGCAGAGGGGCGGACAGGGGCCTTGGAGCAGTACTTC. It translates to CASRAEGRTGALEQYF.

The chain carries TRBV3-1 (or the pseudogene TRBV3-2) and TRBJ2-5; D tentatively fits TRBD1 or TRBD2 (5 bases each). V lost 0 bases and J 2 bases, leaving 10 bases between the germline ends. Germline V gene data show CDR1 as LGHDT and CDR2 as YNNKEL (reference sequence). This CDR3 is 15 amino acids long. The CDR3 DNA follows: TGTGCCAGCAGCCAAGATCCGAGGGGTCAAGAGACCCAGTACTTC. This translates into CASSQDPRGQETQYF.

In DNA, the CDR3 is TGTGCCAGCAGCAGACTACAAAATACGCAGTATTTT. Its translation is CASSRLQNTQYF. The J gene is TRBJ2-3, the V gene TRBV7-9; D is perhaps TRBD2 (5 bases). Trimming took off 5 bases at V and 7 bases at J, with 10 bases between the two ends. CDR3 length: 12 amino acids. Germline V gene data show CDR1 as SEHNR and CDR2 as FQNEAQ (reference sequence).

On this clone: Other DNA sequences in the same sample also yield this CDR3. The rearrangement links TRBV15 to TRBJ2-7; D gene unclear. With 1 base removed from V and 3 bases from J, the gap between germline ends came to 1 base. Germline lookup yields CDR1 LNHNV and CDR2 YYDKDF (reference sequence). The CDR3 extends over 11 amino acids. DNA of the CDR3: TGTGCCACCAGCAGAGGCTACGAGCAGTACTTC. It encodes CATSRGYEQYF.

As concerns this clone: At one end the junction does not follow the germline gene, possibly because of a read error. V usage is TRBV6-5 and J usage is TRBJ2-6; D possibly corresponds to TRBD1 (6 bases). This CDR3 comprises 15 residues. CDR1 MNHEY and CDR2 SVGAGI come from the germline V gene. The CDR3 bases are TGTGCCAGCAATTACAGGGTCTCTGGGGCCAACGTCCTGACTTTC. Protein: CASNYRVSGANVLTF.

The CDR3 nucleotides read TGTGCCAGCAGCCCCAAGACACAGAACACCGGGGAGCTGTTTTTT. It specifies CASSPKTQNTGELFF. This chain connects TRBV2 to TRBJ2-2; D is unclear. The ends were cut back, 6 bases at V and 1 base at J, with 12 bases in the middle. The CDR3 sequence is 15 residues long. In germline, CDR1 is SNHLY, CDR2 FYNNEI.

This clone has a handful of counts. The V call is TRBV2, the J call TRBJ1-5; D is perhaps TRBD1 (5 bases). This CDR3 is built from 16 residues. CDR1 is SNHLY and CDR2 is FYNNEI in the germline V gene. Trimming cost V 4 bases and J 3 bases, with 16 bases left between them. This CDR3 is CASSGSIQGLNQPQHF. The CDR3 nucleotides read TGTGCCAGCAGTGGTAGTATTCAGGGACTCAATCAGCCCCAGCATTTT.

The chain combines TRBV9 with TRBJ1-6; 9 nucleotides match TRBD1. V trimming: 0 bases; J trimming: 10 bases; junction bases outside the gene matches: 2. Germline CDR1 is SGDLS and CDR2 is YYNGEE. CDR3 length equals 14 residues. DNA for the CDR3: TGTGCCAGCAGCGTAGACAGGGGGCTGTCACCCCTCCACTTT. Translated, it gives CASSVDRGLSPLHF.

V usage is TRBV19 and J usage is TRBJ1-4; 9 bases are shared with TRBD1. Trimming cost V 5 bases and J 3 bases; bases outside gene matches: 4. The CDR3 loop spans 15 amino acids. Germline loops: CDR1 LNHDA, CDR2 SQIVND (reference sequence). The CDR3 coding sequence is TGTGCCAGTAGTCAGGGACAGGGAGCTAATGAAAAACTGTTTTTT. Protein product: CASSQGQGANEKLFF. The full variable domain, in which reference TRBV19 and TRBJ1-4 provide the parts outside the CDR3, is DGGITQSPKYLFRKEGQNVTLSCEQNLNHDAMYWYRQDPGQGLRLIYYSQIVNDFQKGDIAEGYSVSREKKESFPLTVTSAQKNPTAFYLCASSQGQGANEKLFFGSGTQLSVL.

The V gene is TRBV7-8, the J gene TRBJ2-7, with no clear D. The germline V gene encodes CDR1 SGHVS and CDR2 FQNEAQ. With 5 bases removed from V and 7 bases from J, the gap between germline ends came to 18 bases. There are 14 residues in the CDR3. The CDR3 bases are TGTGCCAGCAGCGCGGTCGCAAACCGCAGGGAGCAGTACTTC. Translating gives CASSAVANRREQYF.

The V and J genes are TRBV11-3 and TRBJ1-1; 8 positions match TRBD1. Germline V gene lookup returns CDR1 SGHNT and CDR2 YENEEA. The CDR3 has 13 amino acids. Losses at the gene ends were 5 bases for V and 6 bases for J; bases not matched to a gene: 5. The CDR3 loop is CASSPRGLAEAFF. The CDR3, as DNA: TGTGCCAGCAGCCCCAGGGGGCTGGCTGAAGCTTTCTTT.

The J gene is TRBJ1-4, the V gene TRBV19; D is possibly TRBD1 (5 bases). Deletions cut 4 bases from V and 7 bases from J, with 16 bases between. Germline V CDR1 and CDR2: LNHDA, SQIVND (reference sequence). CDR3 size: 15 residues. Written as DNA, the CDR3 is TGTGCCAGTAGTAAGACCGGGACCCCGGGTGAAAAACTGTTTTTT. It codes for CASSKTGTPGEKLFF.

This clone was seen more than once but under ten times. The chain joins TRBV6-5 to TRBJ1-1; TRBD1 matches 8 bases. Trimming removed 6 bases from V and 5 bases from J; junction bases left unmatched: 2. The CDR3 has 12 amino acids. Germline CDR1 reads MNHEY; CDR2 reads SVGAGI. The CDR3 DNA sequence: TGTGCCAGCAGCAGGGGGCGGACTGAAGCTTTCTTT. Its translation: CASSRGRTEAFF.

The chain joins TRBV28 to TRBJ2-2; perhaps TRBD2 as D (6 bases). Trimming removed 4 bases at V and 6 bases at J, with 12 bases between. This CDR3 has 14 residues. CDR1 MDHEN and CDR2 SYDVKM come from the germline V gene. The CDR3 protein is CASSSSSGAGELFF. The CDR3, as DNA: TGTGCCAGCAGTTCCTCCTCGGGGGCCGGGGAGCTGTTTTTT.